What follows is one TCR beta chain and its context. The treatment denotes: preoperative locoregional IRX-2 cytokine immunotherapy. This phase Ib study tested locoregional IRX-2 cytokine immunotherapy given before surgery. V lost 0 bases and J 7 bases, leaving 10 bases between the germline ends. Germline lookup yields CDR1 SGDLS and CDR2 YYNGEE. The length of the CDR3 is 13 residues. The sample belongs to a study of preoperative IRX-2 immunotherapy in early breast cancer. The protocol was immunoSEQ multiplex PCR, while the TCRdb copy is restricted to in-frame clones and leaves out a portion. The table lists 40,000 to 45,000 clones, 85% to 95% of them singletons.

Sequencing was performed on tumor tissue, taken after IRX-2 immunotherapy. The receptor's source is a human donor with breast cancer. The chain has TRBV9 and TRBJ1-2; D is unresolved. The CDR3 reads CASSVGPRFGYTF. The DNA for the CDR3 is TGTGCCAGCAGCGTAGGGCCCCGATTTGGCTACACCTTC.